The next 4 T cell receptor beta chains were all read from a single sample in a study of cytomegalovirus exposure and HLA in healthy donors. PCR employed 60 Vbeta and 13 Jbeta primers. The repertoire was sequenced with immunoSEQ multiplex PCR; TCRdb's copy has only in-frame clones and lacks some. Among 110,000 or so clones listed, approximately 69% were seen once. Sequenced material: PBMCs. The source is a woman in her forties or fifties in good health and CMV-seropositive.

The rearrangement joins TRBV19 to TRBJ1-1; 8 bases are shared with TRBD1. CDR3 size: 16 residues. V dropped 3 bases and J dropped 0; count of bases not matched to a gene: 6. Per germline, CDR1 LNHDA and CDR2 SQIVND (reference sequence). The CDR3 reads CASSMGPGQVNTEAFF. The CDR3, as DNA: TGTGCCAGTAGTATGGGACCGGGACAGGTGAACACTGAAGCTTTCTTT.

The chain uses TRBV6-4 and TRBJ1-6, with D possibly matching TRBD1 (6 bases). The V and J ends lost 4 bases and 9 bases respectively, with 16 bases between them. The germline gives CDR1 MRHNA, CDR2 SNTAGT. The CDR3 has 15 amino acids. The CDR3 coding sequence is TGTGCCAGCAGTGTCGAAGGGACATTGGGTTCACCCCTCCACTTT. Its translation: CASSVEGTLGSPLHF.

In this sample, this clone turned up a few times. The chain joins TRBV11-2 to TRBJ1-1; D not resolved. The V gene's germline CDR1 is SGHAT and CDR2 FQNNGV. V was cut by 3 bases and J by 11 bases, with 10 bases left in between. The CDR3 has 11 residues. CDR3 residues: CASSFLEAAFF. In nucleotides, the CDR3 is TGTGCCAGCAGCTTCCTGGAGGCGGCTTTCTTT.

The chain couples TRBV7-2 to TRBJ1-1; tentative D call: TRBD1 (6 bases). CDR1 is SGHTA and CDR2 is FQGNSA in the germline V gene. The length of the CDR3 is 14 residues. V lost 4 bases and J lost 4, with 13 bases in between. The CDR3 nucleotides read TGTGCCAGCAGCTCACAGGGTTCGAGCACTGAAGCTTTCTTT. Protein: CASSSQGSSTEAFF.